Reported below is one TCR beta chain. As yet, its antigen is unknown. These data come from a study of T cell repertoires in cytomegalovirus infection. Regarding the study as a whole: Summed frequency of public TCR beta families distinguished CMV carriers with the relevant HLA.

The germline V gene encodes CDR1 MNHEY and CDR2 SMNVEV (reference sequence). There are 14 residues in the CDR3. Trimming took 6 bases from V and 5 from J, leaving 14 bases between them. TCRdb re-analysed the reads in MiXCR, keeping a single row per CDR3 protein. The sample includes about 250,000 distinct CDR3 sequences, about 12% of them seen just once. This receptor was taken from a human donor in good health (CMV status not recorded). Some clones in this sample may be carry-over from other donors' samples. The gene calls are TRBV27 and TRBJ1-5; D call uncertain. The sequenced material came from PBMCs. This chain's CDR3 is CASSPEAGYQPQHF. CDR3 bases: TGTGCCAGCAGCCCAGAGGCCGGGTATCAGCCCCAGCATTTT.